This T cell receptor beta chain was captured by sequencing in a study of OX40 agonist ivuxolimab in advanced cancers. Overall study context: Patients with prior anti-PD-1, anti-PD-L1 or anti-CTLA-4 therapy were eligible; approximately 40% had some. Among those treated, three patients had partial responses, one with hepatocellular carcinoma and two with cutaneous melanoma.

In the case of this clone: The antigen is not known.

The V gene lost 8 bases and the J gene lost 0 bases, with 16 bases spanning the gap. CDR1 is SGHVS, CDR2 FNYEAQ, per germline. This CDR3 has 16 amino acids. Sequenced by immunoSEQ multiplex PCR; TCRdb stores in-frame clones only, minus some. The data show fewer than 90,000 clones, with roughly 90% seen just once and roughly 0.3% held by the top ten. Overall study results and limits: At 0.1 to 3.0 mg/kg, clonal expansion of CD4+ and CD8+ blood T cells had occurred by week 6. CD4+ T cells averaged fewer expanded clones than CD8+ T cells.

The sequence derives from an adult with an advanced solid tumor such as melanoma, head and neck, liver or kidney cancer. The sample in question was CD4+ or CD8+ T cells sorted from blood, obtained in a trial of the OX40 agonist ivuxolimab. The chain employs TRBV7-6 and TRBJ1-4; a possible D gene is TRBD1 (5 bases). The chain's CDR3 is CASGGKRGATNEKLFF. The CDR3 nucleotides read TGTGCCAGCGGAGGAAAAAGGGGTGCAACTAATGAAAAACTGTTTTTT.